These 32 T cell receptor beta chains came from one sample sequenced in a study of blood T cells in healthy people across ages. A second PCR, run for 7 to 11 cycles, used a sample-barcoded 5' primer plus a J-beta primer mix. TCRdb used MiXCR to reprocess the 5' RACE reads, holding one entry per CDR3 protein. The sample yields around 1,000,000 distinct CDR3 sequences, approximately 25% seen once. The data also belong to a second study, concerning T cells of mothers and their children.

The sequenced sample consisted of blood. The receptors were gathered from a girl aged 2-10 years in good health.

Regarding this clonotype: Given a much more abundant clone one base away, this may be a read error. This sequence joins TRBV20-1 and TRBJ2-5; D tentatively fits TRBD1 or TRBD2 (6 bases each). The CDR3 has 14 amino acids. Germline CDR1 and CDR2: DFQATT and SNEGSKA (reference sequence). The CDR3 DNA sequence: TGCAGTGCGAGGACCGGGGGCCCACGAGAGACCCAGCACTTC. The encoded protein is CSARTGGPRETQHF.

The V and J genes are TRBV28 and TRBJ2-5; TRBD2 matches at 7 bases. Germline CDR1 reads MDHEN; CDR2 reads SYDVKM. V lost 10 bases and J lost 6; bases outside the gene matches: 20. This CDR3 region has 16 residues. The CDR3 sequence: CATHQSGDLFRKTQYF. In DNA, the CDR3 is TGTGCCACCCACCAAAGCGGGGACCTTTTTAGGAAGACCCAGTACTTC.

The gene calls are TRBV29-1 and TRBJ2-1; a weak D match, TRBD2 (6 bases). The V end lost 1 base, the J end lost 7 bases, and 11 bases lay between the germline ends. The CDR3 covers 13 residues. CDR1 and CDR2 from the germline V gene are SQVTM and ANQGSEA. The CDR3 region has the DNA TGCAGCGTTGAAGCTCTCCGGGGGAATGAGCAGTTCTTC. Translating it yields CSVEALRGNEQFF.

The chain links TRBV2 to TRBJ2-3; D may be TRBD2 (6 bases). Per the germline V gene, CDR1 is SNHLY and CDR2 is FYNNEI. The germline V and J ends were trimmed by 3 bases and 11 bases, with 21 bases remaining between them. This CDR3 region has 15 residues. CDR3 sequence (DNA): TGTGCCAGCAGTGACGACTCATCGCTTTGGAGGGAGCAGTATTTT. Translating it yields CASSDDSSLWREQYF.

The V and J genes are TRBV28 and TRBJ2-7; maybe TRBD2 (6 bases). The length of the CDR3 is 13 residues. Trimming shortened V by 10 bases and J by 3 bases, and 16 bases separated the two germline ends. Germline CDR1 MDHEN, CDR2 SYDVKM. The CDR3 region is CAIGSGYRYEQYF. CDR3 nucleotide sequence: TGTGCCATCGGGAGTGGGTACCGCTACGAGCAGTACTTC.

The gene calls are TRBV12-3 or TRBV12-4 and TRBJ2-7, with 8 bases matching TRBD2. V was pared by 6 bases and J by 3 bases, with 10 bases of the junction left unmatched. The CDR3 totals 15 residues. CDR3 DNA sequence: TGTGCCAGCAGGGCCCTCGCGGGGGGCCACTACGAGCAGTACTTC. This gives the protein CASRALAGGHYEQYF.

The chain joins TRBV4-3 to TRBJ2-5; D gene unclear. The J call may be mistaken, given a closer DNA end match to TRBJ2-7. Germline CDR1 is LGHNA and CDR2 is YSLEER. The CDR3 covers 12 residues. The CDR3 reads CASSSRPGEQYF. The CDR3, as DNA: TGCGCCAGCAGCTCCCGTCCCGGCGAGCAGTACTTC.

The genes are TRBV7-3 and TRBJ2-5, with 8 bases matching TRBD2. CDR1 is SGHTA and CDR2 is FQGTGA in the germline V gene. The CDR3 covers 14 residues. J was trimmed by 1 base and V by 6 bases; bases with no gene match: 4. CDR3 in DNA: TGTGCCAGCAGATCACGGGGGGGCCAAGAGACCCAGTACTTC. It is translated as CASRSRGGQETQYF.

The genes are TRBV19 and TRBJ2-1; D remains ambiguous. The CDR3 length is 12 residues. Per the germline V gene, CDR1 is LNHDA and CDR2 is SQIVND (reference sequence). Trimming took 1 base from V and 5 from J, leaving 3 bases between them. For the CDR3, the DNA is TGTGCCAGTAGTATAGGCAACAATGAGCAGTTCTTC. It encodes CASSIGNNEQFF.

The chain carries TRBV25-1 and TRBJ1-2, with D tentatively TRBD1 (5 bases). This CDR3 is 13 amino acids long. V gave up 5 bases and J gave up 8 bases, with 15 bases separating them. Germline CDR1 is MGHDK and CDR2 is SYGVNS. The CDR3 DNA sequence: TGTGCCAGCAGTCTGCAGGGCGGGGGAGGCTACACCTTC. Translated: CASSLQGGGGYTF.

This clonotype was counted between two and nine times. The chain joins TRBV5-6 to TRBJ2-5, with TRBD2 matching over 8 bases. This CDR3 has 15 residues. CDR1 is SGHDT and CDR2 is YYEEEE in the germline V gene. V shed 5 bases, J shed 4 bases, and the junction held 10 bases outside the gene matches. The DNA for the CDR3 is TGTGCCAGCAGTCCTGATAGCGGGGTAGGAGAGACCCAGTACTTC. It translates to CASSPDSGVGETQYF.

This clonotype occurred a few times. The chain joins TRBV6-6 to TRBJ2-7; tentative D call: TRBD2 (6 bases). V shed 7 bases and J shed 3 bases, with 13 bases lying between them. This CDR3 spans 13 amino acids. Germline CDR1 MNHNY, CDR2 SVGAGI (reference sequence). The CDR3 coding sequence is TGTGCCAGCATGGGGGAGGTGGACTACGAGCAGTACTTC. This sequence encodes CASMGEVDYEQYF.

CDR3 amino acids: CASSMLGRPGGGYTF. As DNA, the CDR3 is TGTGCCAGTAGTATGCTAGGACGCCCGGGCGGCGGCTACACCTTC. The gene calls are TRBV19 and TRBJ1-2; no clear D gene. V dropped 3 bases and J dropped 8 bases, with 19 bases sitting between them. Germline V gene data show CDR1 as LNHDA and CDR2 as SQIVND (reference sequence). The CDR3 sequence is 15 residues long.

This clonotype was counted only a few times. The V call is TRBV5-1, the J call TRBJ2-7, with TRBD1 identical over 9 bases. The V and J ends lost 3 bases and 2 bases, in that order; junction bases with no gene match: 6. The length of the CDR3 is 15 residues. Germline V lookup: CDR1 SGHRS, CDR2 YFSETQ. The CDR3 reads CASSSGTGTTYEQYF. CDR3 in DNA: TGCGCCAGCAGCTCAGGGACAGGGACCACCTACGAGCAGTACTTC.

V gene TRBV5-1 combines with J gene TRBJ2-5; TRBD1 is a possible D gene (6 bases). Germline CDR1 SGHRS, CDR2 YFSETQ. This CDR3 is built from 14 residues. Trimming took off 2 bases at V and 3 bases at J, with 11 bases between the two ends. CDR3: CASSFQGTEETQYF. The CDR3 bases are TGCGCCAGCAGCTTTCAGGGGACCGAAGAGACCCAGTACTTC.

This clonotype showed up just a few times. At one of its ends the junction is not consistent with the germline gene, which may arise from a read error. The V call is TRBV7-9, the J call TRBJ2-5, with TRBD1 matching 7 bases. This CDR3 has 16 residues. The germline V gene encodes CDR1 SEHNR and CDR2 FQNEAQ (reference sequence). DNA of the CDR3: TGCGCCAGCAGCTTAACCGTAGGGGGCCCGACGGAGACCCAGTACTTC. As protein: CASSLTVGGPTETQYF.

The chain employs TRBV11-2 and TRBJ2-5; TRBD2 is a possible D gene (7 bases). Trimming cost V 4 bases and J 11 bases, with 32 bases left between them. CDR1 is SGHAT, CDR2 FQNNGV, per germline. The CDR3 is made up of 18 amino acids. The CDR3 coding sequence is TGTGCCAGCAGCTCGCTCGGGGGGCCACGCCACGGGTCGGGAGAGCAGTACTTC. Translation: CASSSLGGPRHGSGEQYF.

The gene calls are TRBV7-2 and TRBJ2-5; TRBD1 aligns across 11 bases. TRBJ2-1 explains the end of the DNA better; the J call may be wrong. In germline, CDR1 is SGHTA, CDR2 FQGNSA. The CDR3 extends over 16 amino acids. The CDR3 bases are TGTGCCAGCAGCTTATCGGGGACAGGGGGTTACGATGAGCAGTTCTTC. This translates into CASSLSGTGGYDEQFF.

This chain uses TRBV20-1 with TRBJ2-2; 7 positions agree with TRBD2. Per germline, CDR1 DFQATT and CDR2 SNEGSKA (reference sequence). The CDR3 length is 14 residues. After removal of 3 bases from V and 5 bases from J, the junction contained 6 bases not matched to a gene. For the CDR3, the DNA is TGCAGTGCTAGTTCGGCGGGAGAGACCGGGGAGCTGTTTTTT. Translation: CSASSAGETGELFF.

V gene TRBV29-1 combines with J gene TRBJ1-1; 8 nucleotides match TRBD1. The CDR3 covers 14 residues. V was pared by 4 bases and J by 4 bases, with 8 bases of the junction left unmatched. The germline V gene has CDR1 SQVTM and CDR2 ANQGSEA. CDR3 DNA sequence: TGCAGCGTTGTTGACAGGGGAATAAGCACTGAAGCTTTCTTT. Translating it yields CSVVDRGISTEAFF.

This sequence joins TRBV20-1 and TRBJ2-7, with 10 bases fitting TRBD2. J gave up 3 bases and V 2 bases, and 4 bases lay outside the gene matches. The CDR3 consists of 14 residues. Germline V gene sequence: CDR1 DFQATT, CDR2 SNEGSKA (reference sequence). CDR3 nucleotide sequence: TGCAGTGCTAGACTAGCGGGAGTGGTCTACGAGCAGTACTTC. This translates into CSARLAGVVYEQYF.

The CDR3 here is CASSPPIVEKLFF. Written as DNA, the CDR3 is TGTGCCAGCTCACCACCGATCGTGGAAAAACTGTTTTTT. The rearrangement links TRBV18 to TRBJ1-4, with D hard to call. Between the trimmed V and J ends, which lost 0 bases and 8 bases, there was a span of 7 bases. Per the germline V gene, CDR1 is KGHSH and CDR2 is LQKENI. This CDR3 has 13 residues. Drawing the rest from reference TRBV18 and TRBJ1-4, the complete variable domain is NAGVMQNPRHLVRRRGQEARLRCSPMKGHSHVYWYRQLPEEGLKFMVYLQKENIIDESGMPKERFSAEFPKEGPSILRIQQVVRGDSAAYFCASSPPIVEKLFFGSGTQLSVL.

Only a few counts were recorded for this clonotype. The junction departs from germline at one end; a sequencing error may be responsible. The chain carries TRBV28 and TRBJ1-1; D is possibly TRBD1 (6 bases). CDR1 and CDR2 from the germline V gene are MDHEN and SYDVKM. The CDR3 has 18 amino acids. This CDR3 is CASSLREGVAGANTEASF. CDR3 in DNA: TGTGCCAGCAGTTTACGCGAGGGGGTCGCCGGGGCCAACACTGAAGCTTCCTTT.

The gene calls are TRBV4-1 and TRBJ2-4; 7 bases are shared with TRBD1. The junction had 6 bases not matched to a gene; V was cut back by 0 bases and J by 4 bases. Per germline, CDR1 MGHRA and CDR2 YSYEKL. The CDR3 has 16 residues. The CDR3 coding sequence is TGCGCCAGCAGCCAAGATGTACAGGGGCCGAAAAACATTCAGTACTTC. It codes for CASSQDVQGPKNIQYF.

This clonotype was detected only once. The V gene is TRBV6-2 or TRBV6-3, the J gene TRBJ2-1, with 8 bases identical to TRBD1. CDR3 length: 11 amino acids. Looked up from germline, CDR1 is MNHEY and CDR2 is SVGEGT. The ends lost 10 bases at V and 7 bases at J; junction bases unmatched: 3. The CDR3 region has the DNA TGTGCCACGGACAGGGAGAATGAGCAGTTCTTC. It codes for CATDRENEQFF.

This clonotype was seen only once. This sequence joins TRBV29-1 and TRBJ2-5; D may be TRBD2 (6 bases). The DNA end favors TRBJ2-7, so the J call may be wrong. This CDR3 comprises 12 residues. CDR1 is SQVTM and CDR2 is ANQGSEA in the germline V gene. The CDR3 nucleotides are TGCAGCGTTGCGGAGGGGCTAGGCGAGCAGTACTTC. This encodes CSVAEGLGEQYF.

V usage is TRBV2 and J usage is TRBJ1-1; no firm D call. The length of the CDR3 is 12 residues. Trimming removed 6 bases from V and 4 bases from J, with 9 bases in between. CDR1 is SNHLY, CDR2 FYNNEI, per germline. The CDR3, as DNA: TGTGCCAGCAGGCCAGAGGCCACTGAAGCTTTCTTT. It specifies CASRPEATEAFF.

The V gene is TRBV6-5, the J gene TRBJ2-5; 10 bases align to TRBD1. The J call is in doubt because the DNA end fits TRBJ2-7 better. Per the germline V gene, CDR1 is MNHEY and CDR2 is SVGAGI. CDR3 length: 14 amino acids. CDR3 bases: TGTGCCAGCAGTTATGGGACAGGGGTCTACGAGCAGTACTTC. The encoded protein is CASSYGTGVYEQYF.

This clonotype was seen many times. The chain employs TRBV28 and TRBJ2-6; a weak D match, TRBD2 (5 bases). Trimming took off 5 bases at V and 1 base at J, with 9 bases between the two ends. Germline V gives CDR1 MDHEN, CDR2 SYDVKM. The CDR3 length is 15 residues. CDR3 sequence reads: CASSPDLSGANVLTF. CDR3 coding DNA: TGTGCCAGCAGTCCGGACTTATCTGGGGCCAACGTCCTGACTTTC.

This clonotype came up a few times. The V call is TRBV7-9, the J call TRBJ2-7; D call uncertain. The CDR3 has 14 residues. Looked up from germline, CDR1 is SEHNR and CDR2 is FQNEAQ (reference sequence). Trimming took 1 base from V and 4 from J, leaving 11 bases between them. This CDR3 is CASSLDTTVYEQYF. The CDR3 DNA reads as TGTGCCAGCAGCTTAGATACCACAGTTTACGAGCAGTACTTC.

The chain joins TRBV29-1 to TRBJ1-1; TRBD1 aligns across 8 bases. Unmatched junction bases numbered 8, after V lost 3 bases and J lost 5 bases. The germline V gene encodes CDR1 SQVTM and CDR2 ANQGSEA. The CDR3 totals 14 residues. The CDR3 region is CSVEGDRGGTEAFF. The DNA for the CDR3 is TGCAGCGTTGAGGGAGACAGGGGAGGGACTGAAGCTTTCTTT.

The chain recombines TRBV13 with TRBJ1-1; 7 nucleotides agree with TRBD1. The CDR3 loop spans 13 amino acids. Trimming cost V 5 bases and J 8 bases; bases outside gene matches: 8. The germline V gene encodes CDR1 PRHDT and CDR2 FYEKMQ (reference sequence). The DNA of the CDR3 is TGTGCCAGCAGCGCGGGTCCGACAGGGGAAGCTTTCTTT. Its protein is CASSAGPTGEAFF.